This T cell receptor beta chain was sequenced in a study of control samples from healthy donors and cancer patients. From germline, CDR1 is LNHDA and CDR2 SQIVND (reference sequence). The ends lost 2 bases at V and 7 bases at J; junction bases unmatched: 11. The length of the CDR3 is 17 residues. Assay used: immunoSEQ multiplex PCR; TCRdb lists only in-frame clones, some missing. The sample lists about 150,000 clones; 75% to 95% were seen once. The V call is TRBV19, the J call TRBJ2-1, with TRBD2 matching 10 bases. Sequencing used blood. The TCR originated in a woman between 40 and 50 years old in good health. CDR3 loop: CASSIPLAAGGGNEQFF. The DNA for the CDR3 is TGTGCCAGTAGTATACCTCTGGCAGCGGGGGGGGGAAATGAGCAGTTCTTC.